This T cell receptor beta chain was identified in a study of identical twins. Whole-study results and caveats: Conclusions were based on cross-sectional statistical analysis, without following the same donors. With abundant cord blood beta clonotypes, insertions were fewer; memory repertoires showed no such pattern.

About this clonotype itself: Its antigen remains unknown.

There are 14 residues in the CDR3. A universal primer site was created by template switching, with the cDNA bearing unique molecular identifiers. TCRdb independently ran MiXCR on the 5' RACE reads; one entry per CDR3 protein. The sample yields about 1.7 million distinct CDR3 sequences, 32% seen once. The sequence came from a newborn girl in good health. The source material was cord blood. The chain carries TRBV21-1 and TRBJ1-2; the D call in the table, TRBD1, was not verified against the DNA. TRBV21-1 is a documented pseudogene. The CDR3 here is CASSCRQAPYGYTF. The CDR3 bases are TGTGCCAGCAGCTGCAGACAGGCTCCCTATGGCTACACCTTC.